This T cell receptor (beta chain) emerged from a study of cytomegalovirus exposure and HLA in healthy donors. At the level of the study: Roughly 85 million unique TCRs from HLA-typed donors made up an early data release. Study results and limitations: Certain sequence variants were highly shared and formed a cluster, and this cluster was likely a sequencing artifact. Earlier findings revealed that most TCR beta V segments proved productive either about 87% or about 30% of the time. Relative to the roughly 690-donor mean, N-insertions were reportedly fewer in an Asian-associated ancestry cluster in a later analysis.

60 Vbeta and 13 Jbeta primers were used in PCR. Sequencing used immunoSEQ multiplex PCR; TCRdb keeps in-frame clones, though not all of them. The data hold 100,000 to 150,000 clones, with 80% observed a single time. With regard to this clone: Antigen specificity is unknown.

The clonotype originates from a man aged 30-40 years in good health and CMV-seropositive. The specimen was PBMCs.

The CDR3 DNA reads as TGCGCCAGCAGGGGGACAGGGGTTGGAAACACCATATATTTT. Protein sequence: CASRGTGVGNTIYF. This chain joins TRBV5-1 and TRBJ1-3; 10 bases fit TRBD1. The junction had 2 bases not matched to a gene; V was cut back by 5 bases and J by 3 bases. Looked up from germline, CDR1 is SGHRS and CDR2 is YFSETQ. The length of the CDR3 is 14 residues.